Below are 4 T cell receptor beta chains sequenced from a single sample in a study of neurological immune-mediated disorders. TCRdb redid the calling of the 5' RACE reads with MiXCR, one entry per CDR3 protein. This sample has tens of thousands of distinct CDR3 sequences, with about 11% found just once. Specified time point: longitudinal time-point 1 (baseline). The specimen was PBMCs. The origin of the receptors is a male donor with HTLV-1-associated myelopathy (HAM/TSP).

The sample holds many counts of this clonotype. V is TRBV18 and J is TRBJ2-1; TRBD2 aligns across 9 bases. Looked up from germline, CDR1 is KGHSH and CDR2 is LQKENI. Trimming removed 2 bases from V and 3 bases from J; junction bases left unmatched: 2. The CDR3 is 15 residues long. The CDR3 DNA follows: TGTGCCAGCTCACCAGGACTAGCGAGCTACAATGAGCAGTTCTTC. Protein sequence: CASSPGLASYNEQFF.

There are many counts of this clonotype. For the CDR3, the DNA is TGTGCCACCAGCCTCGACGGACAGGGCTTTCAGCCCCAGCATTTT. Protein product: CATSLDGQGFQPQHF. The chain carries TRBV15 and TRBJ1-5; 8 nucleotides line up with TRBD1. Unmatched junction bases numbered 9, after V lost 5 bases and J lost 6 bases. Germline V gives CDR1 LNHNV, CDR2 YYDKDF (reference sequence). The CDR3 has 15 residues.

Many counts were recorded for this clonotype. This sequence joins TRBV28 and TRBJ2-6; D remains ambiguous. Germline V lookup: CDR1 MDHEN, CDR2 SYDVKM. V gave up 7 bases and J gave up 2 bases, with 6 bases separating them. This CDR3 spans 13 amino acids. CDR3 in amino acids: CASMGAGANVLTF. CDR3 nucleotides: TGTGCCAGCATGGGCGCTGGGGCCAACGTCCTGACTTTC.

This clonotype has a count of ten or more. The V call is TRBV5-5, the J call TRBJ1-1; D may be TRBD1 (6 bases). Germline V gene sequence: CDR1 SGHKS, CDR2 YYEKEE (reference sequence). V was shortened by 4 bases and J by 8 bases, with 27 bases between the two germline ends. The CDR3 spans 17 residues. The CDR3 is CASSRKGGPLTPLEAFF. The CDR3 bases are TGTGCCAGCAGCCGGAAGGGGGGGCCTTTGACACCCCTGGAAGCTTTCTTT.